These T cell receptor beta chains were read from a single sample in a study of shared clonotypes between healthy human individuals. Sequencing was performed with immunoSEQ multiplex PCR; in TCRdb, only in-frame clones are kept and a portion is missing. The sample has about 470,000 clones; roughly three quarters are singletons. The sample comprised PBMCs. These receptors all come from a woman aged 40 to 50 in good health. Some clones in this sample may be carry-over from other donors' samples. Each CDR3 is given with its conserved first and last residue. Expanded clones get a size class; other rows say once, few or many, or leave the size out.

size: NA; V: TRBV4-3; CDR3: CASSQDRSGRFTDTQYF
size: NA; V: TRBV28; CDR3: CASSEPSRETQYF
size: NA; V: TRBV5-1; CDR3: CASSLTEWTEAFF
size: NA; V: TRBV30; CDR3: CAWSRDREIEKLFF
size: NA; V: TRBV5-1; CDR3: CASSPGQGANEQYF
size: few; V: TRBV4-1; CDR3: CASSQEGGGRRHEQFF
size: NA; V: TRBV19; CDR3: CASSIISGQGRKPQHF
size: NA; V: TRBV7-9; CDR3: CASSLVGGRAGYEQFF
size: NA; V: TRBV30; CDR3: CAWRDGHTEAFF
size: few; V: TRBV27; CDR3: CASSFSAGGSEQYF
size: NA; V: TRBV7-2; CDR3: CASSTSPGQQYF
size: NA; V: TRBV27; CDR3: CASSLGIQGTGAFF
size: NA; V: TRBV2; CDR3: CASSGGNYEQYF
size: few; V: TRBV7-2; CDR3: CASSPTGGRAGGELFF
size: NA; V: TRBV27; CDR3: CASSLLAALPSYEQYF
size: NA; V: TRBV5-1; CDR3: CASSWGTGSEAFF
size: NA; V: TRBV7-2; CDR3: CASSLTLMGTEAFF
size: once; V: TRBV4-1; CDR3: CASSQDDRLRSGNTIYF
size: NA; V: TRBV6-1; CDR3: CASSGQGVHQPQHF
size: NA; V: TRBV7-3; CDR3: CASSSTGTSGTYEQYF
size: NA; V: TRBV30; CDR3: CAWGTSGSWADTQYF
size: few; V: TRBV19; CDR3: CASSIDRGLEQYF
size: NA; V: TRBV6-1; CDR3: CASSVKGQRGGENYGYTF
size: NA; V: TRBV6-5; CDR3: CASRGGENTEAFF
size: NA; V: TRBV7-6; CDR3: CASSFSQADTQYF
size: NA; V: TRBV6-1; CDR3: CASSYGPMITF
size: NA; V: TRBV5-8; CDR3: CASSLGGQGAAGANVLTF
size: NA; V: TRBV2; CDR3: CASSEGRLASYNEQFF
size: NA; V: TRBV18; CDR3: CASSQSGGVDTEAFF
size: NA; V: TRBV5-5; CDR3: CASSQDPNQETQYF
size: NA; V: TRBV19; CDR3: CASTGQGRNEQFF
size: NA; V: TRBV7-3; CDR3: CASSAGTSGEQYF
size: NA; V: TRBV7-3; CDR3: CASSPTTSPDTGELFF
size: NA; V: TRBV7-2; CDR3: CASSLARGVSGNTIYF
size: NA; V: TRBV30; CDR3: CAWSRGLAAYNEQFF
size: NA; V: TRBV2; CDR3: CASSELGLGELFF
size: NA; V: TRBV15; CDR3: CATSRDIDRANTGELFF
size: NA; V: TRBV5-4; CDR3: CASSHGLAGGLYEQYF
size: NA; V: TRBV5-4; CDR3: CASSLGQGPEGEQFF
size: NA; V: TRBV10-2; CDR3: CASGKGTGGFYNEQFF
size: once; V: TRBV29-1; CDR3: CSVGGQTDTQYF
size: few; V: TRBV2; CDR3: CASQNRGTTEAFF
size: NA; V: TRBV6-1; CDR3: CASSEAWGTYEQYF
size: few; V: TRBV7-3; CDR3: CASSLYSGELFF
size: NA; V: TRBV10-3; CDR3: CAIRPGQGADTQYF
size: once; V: TRBV7-3; CDR3: CASRPRNTGELFF
size: NA; V: TRBV7-2; CDR3: CASSDSGRSSYEQYF
size: NA; V: TRBV11-3; CDR3: CASSLAWNSYNEQFF
size: NA; V: TRBV4-3; CDR3: CASSQARSRTGELFF
size: NA; V: TRBV29-1; CDR3: CSVQDPATNEKLFF
size: once; V: TRBV6-6; CDR3: CASTQTGQIYEQYF
size: NA; V: TRBV7-9; CDR3: CASSLVLASSYEQYF
size: NA; V: TRBV6-1; CDR3: CAVLGTGGGGYTF